This T cell receptor beta chain was observed in a study of beta chain features in type 1 diabetes. In its sample, this clone was seen a few times. This CDR3 comprises 14 residues. V was clipped by 6 bases and J by 1 base, with 9 bases between them. Germline assignment: CDR1 MNHNS and CDR2 SASEGT. Reverse transcribing all isolated RNA meant expressed TCRB transcripts were sequenced. The protocol was immunoSEQ multiplex PCR, while the TCRdb copy is restricted to in-frame clones and leaves out a portion. The sample yields 250,000 to 400,000 clones, approximately 15% seen once. Sequenced sample: central memory CD4+ T cells from blood. The TCR comes from a man younger than 45 in good health. V is TRBV6-1 and J is TRBJ2-2, with D unresolved. This CDR3 is CASRAQVNTGELFF. In nucleotides, the CDR3 is TGTGCCAGCAGGGCGCAGGTGAACACCGGGGAGCTGTTTTTT.